The subject of this entry is one T cell receptor (beta chain). Antigen: not known. The junction departs from germline at one end; a sequencing error may be responsible. PCR was performed a second time for about 7 to 11 cycles using a sample-barcoded 5' primer and a J-beta primer mix. TCRdb re-called the 5' RACE reads with MiXCR, one entry per CDR3 protein. This sample has about 1.6 million distinct CDR3 sequences, with roughly 32% found just once. This record comes from a study of blood T cells in healthy people across ages. The CDR3 runs 13 residues. Germline CDR1 is SNHLY and CDR2 is FYNNEI. Overall study results and limits: A strong correlation was seen between TCR beta diversity and naive T cell percentage. It was not known whether donors were CMV positive (a possible confounder of expanded clonotype changes). Among long-lived donors, naive CD4+ cells were more numerous and diversity higher than in aged donors.

The chain carries TRBV2 and TRBJ2-5, with 8 bases that match TRBD2. This TCR derives from a woman aged 25 to 45 in good health. Source material: blood. CDR3 region: CALLAVEGETRYF. As DNA, the CDR3 is TGTGCCTTACTAGCGGTCGAGGGGGAGACCCGGTACTTC. Supplemented by reference TRBV2 and TRBJ2-5, the full variable domain reads EPEVTQTPSHQVTQMGQEVILRCVPISNHLYFYWYRQILGQKVEFLVSFYNNEISEKSEIFDDQFSVERPDGSNFTLKIRSTKLEDSAMYFCALLAVEGETRYFGPGTRLLVL.